The clone carrying this T cell receptor beta chain was seen once. Its specificity is not known. Using immunoSEQ multiplex PCR, the repertoire was profiled, and TCRdb retains in-frame clones only, with some absent. The table includes 20,000 to 30,000 clones, approximately 90% detected once. The entry originates in a study of T cells in localized non-small cell lung cancer. General study findings and limits: Uninvolved nearby lung showed the greatest T cell clonality, exceeding that found in tumor. Adjacent lung tissue had a median about 57 of the top 100 clones found in the tumor. Because sequencing included only one region (of the tumor), heterogeneity remains possible.

The CDR3 contains 15 residues. Per germline, CDR1 GTSNPN and CDR2 SVGIG (reference sequence). Trimming took 3 bases from V and 9 from J, leaving 21 bases between them. The chain couples TRBV30 to TRBJ2-1, with D perhaps TRBD2 (6 bases). The TCR comes from a man between 40 and 70 years old with stage II lung adenocarcinoma. Sequencing used PBMCs, obtained before any cancer treatment. This CDR3 is CAWRGPGLSWGEQFF. The DNA for the CDR3 is TGTGCCTGGAGGGGGCCGGGACTTAGTTGGGGTGAGCAGTTCTTC.